The clone carrying this T cell receptor (beta chain) was seen only a few times. Its specificity is unknown. This record comes from a study of T-cell memory formation after mild COVID-19. Background on the study: In these data, TCR clusters were largely donor specific.

Study-level results: Those CD4+ clones that contracted were mainly in CM and EM (CD8+ ones in EMRA).

In TCRdb, the 5' RACE reads were re-called with MiXCR into one record per CDR3 protein. There are 300,000 or so distinct CDR3 sequences in the sample; more than 15% occur only once, and more than 20% lies in the top ten. The receptor was derived from a man aged 18 to 30 who had mild COVID-19 (a few samples of this study predate the infection). Cell type and time point are not known. Sequenced: PBMCs or a T cell subset sorted from them (not recorded which).

CDR3 nucleotide sequence: TGTGCCAGCTCACCACTCTGGGAAAAAGCCTACGAGCAGTACTTC. It translates to CASSPLWEKAYEQYF. This chain connects TRBV18 to TRBJ2-7; D gene unclear. V was clipped by 1 base and J by 2 bases, with 12 bases between them. Germline V CDR1 and CDR2: KGHSH, LQKENI. The length of the CDR3 is 15 residues.